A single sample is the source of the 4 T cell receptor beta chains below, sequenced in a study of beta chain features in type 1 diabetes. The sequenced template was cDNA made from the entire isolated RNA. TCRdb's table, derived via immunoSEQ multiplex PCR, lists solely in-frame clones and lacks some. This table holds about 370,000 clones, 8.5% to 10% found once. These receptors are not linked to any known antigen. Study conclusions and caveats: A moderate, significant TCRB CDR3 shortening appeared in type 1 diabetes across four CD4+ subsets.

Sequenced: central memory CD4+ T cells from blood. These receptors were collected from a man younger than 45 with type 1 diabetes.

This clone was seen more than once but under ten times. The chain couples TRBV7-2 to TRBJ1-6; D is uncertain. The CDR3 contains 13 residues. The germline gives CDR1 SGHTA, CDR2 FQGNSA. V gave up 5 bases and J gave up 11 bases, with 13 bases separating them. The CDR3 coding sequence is TGTGCCAGCAGCCCCCAGGACGGAGCACCCCTCCACTTT. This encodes CASSPQDGAPLHF.

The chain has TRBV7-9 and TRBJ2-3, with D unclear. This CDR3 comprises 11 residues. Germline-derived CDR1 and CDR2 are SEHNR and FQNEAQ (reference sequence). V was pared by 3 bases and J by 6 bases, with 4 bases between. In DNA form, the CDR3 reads TGTGCCAGCAGCTTGGCGGATACGCAGTATTTT. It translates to CASSLADTQYF.

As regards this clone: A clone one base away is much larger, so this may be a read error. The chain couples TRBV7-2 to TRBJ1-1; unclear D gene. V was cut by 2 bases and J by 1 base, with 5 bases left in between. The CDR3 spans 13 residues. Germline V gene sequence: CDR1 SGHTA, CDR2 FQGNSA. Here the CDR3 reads CASSLHGNTEAFF. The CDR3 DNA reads TGTGCCAGCAGCTTACACGGGAACACTGAAGCTTTCTTT. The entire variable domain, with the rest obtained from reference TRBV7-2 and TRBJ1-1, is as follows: GAGVSQSPSNKVTEKGKDVELRCDPISGHTALYWYRQSLGQGLEFLIYFQGNSAPDKSGLPSDRFSAERTGGSVSTLTIQRTQQEDSAVYLCASSLHGNTEAFFGQGTRLTVV.

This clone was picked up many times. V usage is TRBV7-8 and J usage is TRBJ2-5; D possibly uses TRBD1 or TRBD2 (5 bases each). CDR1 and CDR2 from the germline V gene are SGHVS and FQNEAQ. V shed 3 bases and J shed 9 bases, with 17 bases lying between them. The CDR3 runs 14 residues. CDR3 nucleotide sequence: TGTGCCAGCAGCTTCGGGACCCCCCCTGGGGCCCAGTACTTC. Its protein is CASSFGTPPGAQYF.